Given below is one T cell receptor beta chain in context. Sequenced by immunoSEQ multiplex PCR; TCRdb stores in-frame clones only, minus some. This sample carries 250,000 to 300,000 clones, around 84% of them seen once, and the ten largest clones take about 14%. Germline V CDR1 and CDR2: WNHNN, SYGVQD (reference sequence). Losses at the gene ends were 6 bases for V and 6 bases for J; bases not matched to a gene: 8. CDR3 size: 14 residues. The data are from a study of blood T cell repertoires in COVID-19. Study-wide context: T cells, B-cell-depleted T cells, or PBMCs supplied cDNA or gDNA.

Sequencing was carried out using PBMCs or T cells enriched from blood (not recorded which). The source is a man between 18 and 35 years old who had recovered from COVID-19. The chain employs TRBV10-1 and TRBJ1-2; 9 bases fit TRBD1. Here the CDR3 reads CASRERDREDGYTF. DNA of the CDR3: TGCGCCAGCAGAGAACGGGACAGGGAAGATGGCTACACCTTC.